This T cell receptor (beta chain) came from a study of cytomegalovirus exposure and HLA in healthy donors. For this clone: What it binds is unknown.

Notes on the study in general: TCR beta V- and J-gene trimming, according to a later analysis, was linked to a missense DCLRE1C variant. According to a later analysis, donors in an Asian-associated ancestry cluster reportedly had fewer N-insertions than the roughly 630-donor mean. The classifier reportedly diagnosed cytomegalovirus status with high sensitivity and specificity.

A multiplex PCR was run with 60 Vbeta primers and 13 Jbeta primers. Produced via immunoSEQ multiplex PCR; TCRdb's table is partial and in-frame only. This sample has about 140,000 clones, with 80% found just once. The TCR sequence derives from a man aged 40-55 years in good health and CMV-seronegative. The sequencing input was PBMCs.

The CDR3: CASSLTSPRRDSPYEQYF. DNA for the CDR3: TGCGCCAGCAGCTTGACTTCCCCCCGCCGGGACAGTCCTTACGAGCAGTACTTC. The chain links TRBV5-1 to TRBJ2-7, with 7 bases that match TRBD1. V trimming: 1 base; J trimming: 4 bases; junction bases outside the gene matches: 17. The CDR3 loop spans 18 amino acids. In germline, CDR1 is SGHRS, CDR2 YFSETQ.